Shown below are 14 T cell receptor beta chains from a single sample sequenced in a study of regulatory T cells in long-lasting Graves disease. Combining iRepertoire HTBI primers with Arm-PCR of CDR3 regions, the authors built TCR beta libraries. TCRdb re-derived calls from the multiplex PCR reads in MiXCR, one entry per CDR3 protein. The data show 450,000 or so distinct CDR3 sequences, with around 21% seen just once and 7% to 10% held by the top ten. Regarding time point: persistent/refractory GD, antithyroid drugs over 5 years with positive TRAb. PBMC RNA served as the TCR library source. The sequences come from peripheral blood mononuclear cells (PBMCs), collected when the disease was refractory, from a patient treated with antithyroid drugs. These TCRs come from a female donor with Graves disease.

The gene calls are TRBV6-2 or TRBV6-3 and TRBJ1-5; the D gene is possibly TRBD1 (5 bases). The germline CDR1 and CDR2 sequences are MNHEY and SVGEGT. The V and J ends lost 0 bases and 1 base respectively, with 10 bases between them. The CDR3 contains 16 residues. The CDR3 sequence is CASSYSFGDSNQPQHF. CDR3 nucleotides: TGTGCCAGCAGTTACTCGTTTGGGGACAGCAATCAGCCCCAGCATTTT.

This clonotype was counted ten times or more. This chain links TRBV6-2 or TRBV6-3 with TRBJ1-1; a possible D gene is TRBD1 (5 bases). Germline-derived CDR1 and CDR2 are MNHEY and SVGEGT. V dropped 5 bases and J dropped 4 bases, with 8 bases sitting between them. This CDR3 contains 12 residues. For the CDR3, the DNA is TGTGCCAGCAGTAGGGGAGTCACTGAAGCTTTCTTT. Translating gives CASSRGVTEAFF.

The sample holds many counts of this clonotype. The chain is built from TRBV12-3 or TRBV12-4 and TRBJ1-6; D not certain. Trimming stripped 6 bases from V and 9 bases from J, with 12 bases between. The CDR3 has 13 amino acids. The CDR3 protein is CASSPTGSSPLHF. Written as DNA, the CDR3 is TGTGCCAGCAGCCCAACGGGGTCTTCACCCCTCCACTTT.

This clonotype was detected only a few times. This sequence joins TRBV7-9 and TRBJ2-4; D tentatively fits TRBD1 or TRBD2 (6 bases each). This CDR3 spans 15 amino acids. CDR1 and CDR2 from the germline V gene are SEHNR and FQNEAQ (reference sequence). V gave up 0 bases and J gave up 6 bases, with 12 bases separating them. As DNA, the CDR3 is TGTGCCAGCAGCTTAGCCGGGGGCCTAGGAAACATTCAGTACTTC. It translates to CASSLAGGLGNIQYF.

Worth noting for this clonotype: A single base is all that separates this from a far larger clone, so a read error is likely. This chain uses TRBV5-6 with TRBJ2-7, with TRBD1 as a possible D gene (5 bases). The CDR3 length is 14 residues. V gave up 0 bases and J gave up 0 bases, with 7 bases separating them. Germline V gene lookup returns CDR1 SGHDT and CDR2 YYEEEE. The CDR3 DNA sequence: TGTGCCAGCAGCTTGGGACAGAACTCCTACGAGCAGTACTTC. Protein: CASSLGQNSYEQYF. The whole variable domain, filled in from reference TRBV5-6 and TRBJ2-7, reads DAGVTQSPTHLIKTRGQQVTLRCSPKSGHDTVSWYQQALGQGPQFIFQYYEEEERQRGNFPDRFSGHQFPNYSSELNVNALLLGDSALYLCASSLGQNSYEQYFGPGTRLTVT.

With respect to this clonotype: Given the absence of the conserved phenylalanine or tryptophan at the CDR3 end, a read error is likely. The chain employs TRBV20-1 and TRBJ1-5; no clear D. Germline values: CDR1 DFQATT, CDR2 SNEGSKA (reference sequence). Deletions cut 3 bases from V and 4 bases from J, with 10 bases between. The CDR3 is 13 residues long. The CDR3, as DNA: TGCAGTGCTAGTCGGGGTTATAATCAGCCCCAGCATCTT. Its protein is CSASRGYNQPQHL.

The chain employs TRBV5-1 and TRBJ2-7; tentatively, D is TRBD1 (6 bases). Per germline, CDR1 SGHRS and CDR2 YFSETQ. The V end lost 1 base, the J end lost 4 bases, and 9 bases lay between the germline ends. CDR3 length: 13 amino acids. CDR3 DNA sequence: TGCGCCAGCAGCTTGAGGGGGAAGTACGAGCAGTACTTC. Translated: CASSLRGKYEQYF.

V and J are TRBV2 and TRBJ2-3; TRBD1 is a possible D gene (6 bases). The V gene lost 9 bases and the J gene lost 2 bases, with 15 bases spanning the gap. The CDR3 extends over 14 amino acids. Germline CDR1 is SNHLY and CDR2 is FYNNEI. The DNA for the CDR3 is TGTGCCAGTGATGGGCAGGGGAACACAGATACGCAGTATTTT. It translates to CASDGQGNTDTQYF. The complete variable domain, with remaining parts taken from reference TRBV2 and TRBJ2-3, reads EPEVTQTPSHQVTQMGQEVILRCVPISNHLYFYWYRQILGQKVEFLVSFYNNEISEKSEIFDDQFSVERPDGSNFTLKIRSTKLEDSAMYFCASDGQGNTDTQYFGPGTRLTVL.

This clonotype has a handful of counts. The gene calls are TRBV9 and TRBJ2-3, with 8 positions matching TRBD1. The V segment lost 6 bases and the J segment 0 bases; nucleotides outside the gene matches: 15. Germline assignment: CDR1 SGDLS and CDR2 YYNGEE. This CDR3 comprises 18 residues. The CDR3 loop reads CASNNRQGSTLSTDTQYF. CDR3 coding DNA: TGTGCCAGCAACAACCGACAGGGGAGTACGCTCAGCACAGATACGCAGTATTTT.

The V call is TRBV28, the J call TRBJ2-6; 8 positions agree with TRBD1. CDR1 and CDR2 (germline): MDHEN, SYDVKM. CDR3 length equals 18 residues. J gave up 0 bases and V 2 bases, and 6 bases lay outside the gene matches. CDR3 nucleotide sequence: TGTGCCAGCAGTTTAATCCAGGGGGCCGTCTCTGGGGCCAACGTCCTGACTTTC. Protein product: CASSLIQGAVSGANVLTF. The variable domain in full, with the rest retrieved from reference TRBV28 and TRBJ2-6, is DVKVTQSSRYLVKRTGEKVFLECVQDMDHENMFWYRQDPGLGLRLIYFSYDVKMKEKGDIPEGYSVSREKKERFSLILESASTNQTSMYLCASSLIQGAVSGANVLTFGAGSRLTVL.

This clonotype was seen at least ten times. The chain combines TRBV6-2 or TRBV6-3 with TRBJ2-7; 10 bases are a match to TRBD2. The trim removed 7 bases at V and 2 bases at J, leaving 5 bases unmatched. The germline V gene encodes CDR1 MNHEY and CDR2 SVGEGT. This CDR3 comprises 14 residues. The CDR3 loop is CASIRTSGTYEQYF. Here the CDR3 DNA reads TGTGCCAGCATTCGGACTAGCGGCACCTACGAGCAGTACTTC.

This clonotype was observed a few times. V gene TRBV20-1 combines with J gene TRBJ1-6; 10 nucleotides align to TRBD1. V lost 6 bases to trimming and J lost 8 bases; unmatched junction nucleotides: 4. Germline V gene sequence: CDR1 DFQATT, CDR2 SNEGSKA (reference sequence). The CDR3 sequence is 13 residues long. CDR3 nucleotides: TGCAGTGCCCAAGGACAGGGGGATTCACCCCTCCACTTT. This translates into CSAQGQGDSPLHF.

This clonotype has at least ten counts. The genes are TRBV7-2 and TRBJ1-1, with a tentative D call TRBD1 (6 bases). V was shortened by 4 bases and J by 11 bases, with 17 bases between the two germline ends. Per germline, CDR1 SGHTA and CDR2 FQGNSA. CDR3 length: 13 residues. The CDR3 region has the DNA TGTGCCAGCAGCTACAGGGTTCAGTTCTTCGCTTTCTTT. This sequence encodes CASSYRVQFFAFF.

This clonotype was observed a few times. The V call is TRBV27, the J call TRBJ2-6; no reliable D call. From germline, CDR1 is MNHEY and CDR2 SMNVEV (reference sequence). Trimming left V 0 bases short and J 4 bases short, with 13 bases between. The CDR3 length is 17 residues. In DNA form, the CDR3 reads TGTGCCAGCAGTTTATCGAGGCCTTCAAGGGGGGCCAACGTCCTGACTTTC. Encoded protein: CASSLSRPSRGANVLTF.